The entry below describes one T cell receptor beta chain. These data come from a study of blood T cell repertoires in COVID-19. Study at large: Italy, Spain and the United States were the sources of the convalescent and acute COVID-19 samples. Nucleic acid was either cDNA or gDNA, and it came from T cells, B-cell-depleted T cells, or PBMCs.

After removal of 1 base from V and 4 bases from J, the junction contained 4 bases not matched to a gene. Germline V lookup: CDR1 LGHNA, CDR2 YSLEER. The CDR3 is made up of 15 amino acids. Authors' analysis steps: Reference gene primer amplification yielded estimated nucleated cell counts. Method: immunoSEQ multiplex PCR; TCRdb's copy keeps in-frame clones and lacks some. That table gives V, J and clone size, and the DNA gave D and trimming. Of more than 95,000 clones in the sample, less than 90% are singletons; the top ten hold approximately 30%. Specimen: peripheral blood. The clonotype originates from a woman aged 80 or older with acute or convalescent COVID-19. The chain uses TRBV4-3 and TRBJ1-2; 9 bases fit TRBD1. CDR3 loop: CASSQATGGSYGYTF. For the CDR3, the DNA is TGCGCCAGCAGCCAAGCCACAGGGGGCAGCTATGGCTACACCTTC.